This T cell receptor (beta chain) originates from a study of regulatory T cells in long-lasting Graves disease. The overall study: Under 3 months of antithyroid drugs had been taken by newly diagnosed Graves' patients.

About this clonotype itself: Antigen unknown.

TCR beta libraries were built with iRepertoire HTBI primers and Arm-PCR of CDR3 regions. Via MiXCR, TCRdb re-called the multiplex PCR reads, giving one row per CDR3 protein. The data show 450,000 to 650,000 distinct CDR3 sequences, more than 15% seen once. Germline-derived CDR1 and CDR2 are SGHKS and YYEKEE (reference sequence). The CDR3 runs 17 residues. Trimming took off 4 bases at V and 4 bases at J, with 23 bases between the two ends. Documented time point: newly diagnosed GD, antithyroid drugs for less than 3 months. With RNA extracted from PBMCs as input, the TCR library was made. Overall study results and limits: Favored gene segments in persistent disease were TRBV28, TRBJ1-2 and TRBJ2-5.

A further study also used this sample, focusing on T cells in Graves' hyperthyroidism and ophthalmopathy.

This chain uses TRBV5-5 with TRBJ1-2; no reliable D call. The input for sequencing was peripheral blood mononuclear cells (PBMCs), taken at new diagnosis, from a patient treated with antithyroid drugs. The source is a woman aged 35 to 60 with Graves disease. CDR3 amino acids: CASSPPYLAGFSYGYTF. For the CDR3, the DNA is TGTGCCAGCAGCCCACCCTATCTCGCCGGGTTTAGCTATGGCTACACCTTC.